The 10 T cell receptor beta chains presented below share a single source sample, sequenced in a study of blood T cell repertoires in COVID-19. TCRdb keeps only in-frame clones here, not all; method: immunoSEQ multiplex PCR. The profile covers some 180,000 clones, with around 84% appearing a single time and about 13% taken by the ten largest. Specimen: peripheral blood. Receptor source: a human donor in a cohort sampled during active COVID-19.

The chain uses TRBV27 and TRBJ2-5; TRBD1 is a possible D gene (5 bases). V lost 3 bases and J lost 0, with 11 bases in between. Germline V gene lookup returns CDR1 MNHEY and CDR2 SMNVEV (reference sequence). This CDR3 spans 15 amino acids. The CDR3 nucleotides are TGTGCCAGCAGTTTTGCAGGGCTGTACCAAGAGACCCAGTACTTC. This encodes CASSFAGLYQETQYF.

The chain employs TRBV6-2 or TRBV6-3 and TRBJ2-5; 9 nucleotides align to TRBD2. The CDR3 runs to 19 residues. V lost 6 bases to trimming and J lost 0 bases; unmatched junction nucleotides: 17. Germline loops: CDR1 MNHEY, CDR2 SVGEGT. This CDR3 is CASSPRLGSGSYNQETQYF. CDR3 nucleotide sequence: TGTGCCAGCAGCCCTCGATTGGGTAGCGGGAGTTATAACCAAGAGACCCAGTACTTC.

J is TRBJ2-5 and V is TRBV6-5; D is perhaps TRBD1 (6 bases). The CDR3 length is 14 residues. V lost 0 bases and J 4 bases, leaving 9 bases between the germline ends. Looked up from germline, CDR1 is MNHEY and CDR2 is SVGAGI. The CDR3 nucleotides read TGTGCCAGCAGTTACTCGGGCAGGGGAGAGACCCAGTACTTC. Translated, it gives CASSYSGRGETQYF.

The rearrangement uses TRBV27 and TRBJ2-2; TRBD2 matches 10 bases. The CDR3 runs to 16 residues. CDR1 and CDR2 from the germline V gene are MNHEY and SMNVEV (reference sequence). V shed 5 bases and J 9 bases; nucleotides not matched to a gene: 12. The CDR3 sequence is CASSPITSGAHRELFF. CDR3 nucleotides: TGTGCCAGCAGTCCAATCACTAGCGGGGCCCACCGGGAGCTGTTTTTT.

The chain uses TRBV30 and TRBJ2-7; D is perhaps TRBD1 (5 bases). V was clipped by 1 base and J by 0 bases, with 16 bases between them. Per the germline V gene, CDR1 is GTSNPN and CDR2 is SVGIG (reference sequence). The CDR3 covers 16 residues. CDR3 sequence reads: CAWSGGALLFSYEQYF. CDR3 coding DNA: TGTGCCTGGAGTGGGGGCGCCCTCCTCTTCTCCTACGAGCAGTACTTC.

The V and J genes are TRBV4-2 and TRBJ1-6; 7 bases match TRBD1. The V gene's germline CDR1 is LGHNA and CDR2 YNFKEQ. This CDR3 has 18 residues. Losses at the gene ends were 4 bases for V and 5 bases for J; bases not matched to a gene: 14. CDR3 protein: CASSRRGGQRLNNSPLHF. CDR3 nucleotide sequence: TGTGCCAGCAGCCGCCGGGGGGGACAGAGACTTAATAATTCACCCCTCCACTTT.

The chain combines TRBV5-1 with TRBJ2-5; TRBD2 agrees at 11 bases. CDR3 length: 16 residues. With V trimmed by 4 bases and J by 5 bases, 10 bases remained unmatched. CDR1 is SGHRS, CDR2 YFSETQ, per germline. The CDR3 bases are TGCGCCAGCAGCCTTAGCGGGAGGGTTGGATTGGAGACCCAGTACTTC. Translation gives CASSLSGRVGLETQYF.

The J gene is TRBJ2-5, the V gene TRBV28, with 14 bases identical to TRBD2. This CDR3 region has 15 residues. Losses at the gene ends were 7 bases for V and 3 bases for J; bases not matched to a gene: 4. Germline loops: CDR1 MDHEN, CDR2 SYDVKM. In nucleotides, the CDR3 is TGTGCCAGCACCGAGGGACTAGCGGGGGAAGAGACCCAGTACTTC. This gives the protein CASTEGLAGEETQYF.

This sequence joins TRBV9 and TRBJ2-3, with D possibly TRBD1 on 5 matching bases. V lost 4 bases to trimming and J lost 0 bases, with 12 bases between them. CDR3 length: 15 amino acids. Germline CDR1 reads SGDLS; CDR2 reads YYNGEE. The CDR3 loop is CASSSRTPSTDTQYF. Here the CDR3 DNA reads TGTGCCAGCAGCTCCCGGACACCCAGCACAGATACGCAGTATTTT.

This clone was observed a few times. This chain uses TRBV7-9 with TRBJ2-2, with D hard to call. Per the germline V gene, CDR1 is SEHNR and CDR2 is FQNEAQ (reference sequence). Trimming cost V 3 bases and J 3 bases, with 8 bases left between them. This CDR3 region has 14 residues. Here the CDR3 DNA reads TGTGCCAGCAGCTTCTATTCCGACACCGGGGAGCTGTTTTTT. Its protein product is CASSFYSDTGELFF. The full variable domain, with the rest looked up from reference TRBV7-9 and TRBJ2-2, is DTGVSQNPRHKITKRGQNVTFRCDPISEHNRLYWYRQTLGQGPEFLTYFQNEAQLEKSRLLSDRFSAERPKGSFSTLEIQRTEQGDSAMYLCASSFYSDTGELFFGEGSRLTVL.